Shown below are 32 T cell receptor beta chains from a single sample sequenced in a study of T-cell reconstitution after alpha-beta-depleted transplantation in children. The TCRbeta library incorporated unique molecular identifiers. MiXCR, applied by TCRdb to the PCR reads, yields one record per CDR3 protein. Of around 600,000 distinct CDR3 sequences in the sample, more than 9% are singletons; the top ten hold less than 5%. This specimen consisted of PBMCs from the stem cell graft donor, obtained from the stem cell graft. These receptors came from a human donor who donated a stem cell graft to a child with acute myeloid leukemia.

This clonotype was recorded a few times. The CDR3 protein is CSVEGEVFEQYF. The CDR3 coding sequence is TGCAGCGTTGAAGGGGAAGTTTTCGAGCAGTACTTC. The rearrangement uses TRBV29-1 and TRBJ2-7; D call uncertain. V was shortened by 1 base and J by 6 bases, with 10 bases between the two germline ends. The germline V gene has CDR1 SQVTM and CDR2 ANQGSEA. The length of the CDR3 is 12 residues.

In its sample, this clonotype was seen a few times. No DNA is shown, since the ends of the CDR3 on it are uncertain; the CDR3 is the one TCRdb lists. The J gene is TRBJ2-6, the V gene TRBV21-1; the D call in the table, TRBD2, was not verified against the DNA. TRBV21-1 is given as a pseudogene. The CDR3 length equals 22 residues, ends included. The CDR3 region is CASSERGFLAGEVGSGANVLTF.

This clonotype was observed a handful of times. J is TRBJ1-5 and V is TRBV4-2; D is undetermined. CDR1 is LGHNA, CDR2 YNFKEQ, per germline. The CDR3 has 14 amino acids. The V and J ends lost 0 bases and 9 bases respectively, with 12 bases between them. DNA for the CDR3: TGTGCCAGCAGCCAAGATTCGGGTCTAGGGCCCCAGCATTTT. Translating gives CASSQDSGLGPQHF.

This clonotype was seen a handful of times. V gene TRBV10-3 combines with J gene TRBJ1-2; 7 nucleotides line up with TRBD1. V shed 2 bases and J 4 bases; nucleotides not matched to a gene: 7. Per the germline V gene, CDR1 is ENHRY and CDR2 is SYGVKD. CDR3 size: 15 residues. The CDR3 region is CAISEMEGAGYGYTF. The CDR3 nucleotides read TGTGCCATCAGTGAGATGGAGGGGGCAGGCTATGGCTACACCTTC.

The chain links TRBV20-1 to TRBJ1-3; D not resolved. Trimming left V 1 base short and J 3 bases short, with 19 bases between. Germline CDR1 DFQATT, CDR2 SNEGSKA (reference sequence). The CDR3 length is 17 residues. The CDR3 here is CSARAPLSVSFGNTIYF. The CDR3 nucleotides read TGCAGTGCTAGAGCGCCCCTATCCGTCTCCTTTGGAAACACCATATATTTT.

Only a few counts were recorded for this clonotype. This rearrangement joins TRBV29-1 to TRBJ2-1; tentatively, D is TRBD2 (5 bases). The V and J ends lost 1 base and 3 bases respectively, with 16 bases between them. This CDR3 is built from 16 residues. The V gene's germline CDR1 is SQVTM and CDR2 ANQGSEA. CDR3 in DNA: TGCAGCGTTGAAGGTGCATCATCGGGGAACTACAATGAGCAGTTCTTC. Its protein product is CSVEGASSGNYNEQFF.

This clonotype was observed many times. The CDR3 region has the DNA TGCAGCGCCCAGTTCACAGATACGCAGTATTTT. It translates to CSAQFTDTQYF. The J gene is TRBJ2-3, the V gene TRBV29-1; D unresolved. In germline, CDR1 is SQVTM, CDR2 ANQGSEA. Between the trimmed V and J ends, which lost 7 bases and 2 bases, there was a span of 7 bases. The CDR3 is 11 amino acids.

The chain carries TRBV7-2 and TRBJ1-3; 11 nucleotides line up with TRBD1. J gave up 8 bases and V 4 bases, and 7 bases lay outside the gene matches. Germline CDR1 is SGHTA and CDR2 is FQGNSA. The CDR3 loop spans 15 amino acids. In nucleotides, the CDR3 is TGTGCCAGCAGCTCCGGCCGGGGACAGGGGGACACCATATATTTT. It is translated as CASSSGRGQGDTIYF.

There are many counts of this clonotype. V and J are TRBV5-1 and TRBJ2-2; D gene ambiguous. This CDR3 is 12 amino acids long. Trimming shortened V by 4 bases and J by 5 bases, and 6 bases separated the two germline ends. The germline gives CDR1 SGHRS, CDR2 YFSETQ. In DNA form, the CDR3 reads TGCGCCAGCAGCAGGCAGACCGGGGAGCTGTTTTTT. This sequence encodes CASSRQTGELFF.

The chain uses TRBV7-9 and TRBJ2-1; no definite D call. V lost 1 base and J 6 bases, leaving 7 bases between the germline ends. The CDR3 is made up of 13 amino acids. The V gene's germline CDR1 is SEHNR and CDR2 FQNEAQ (reference sequence). CDR3 sequence: CASSLVGRNEQFF. The CDR3 DNA follows: TGTGCCAGCAGCTTAGTCGGGCGCAATGAGCAGTTCTTC. The entire variable domain, with the rest obtained from reference TRBV7-9 and TRBJ2-1, is as follows: DTGVSQNPRHKITKRGQNVTFRCDPISEHNRLYWYRQTLGQGPEFLTYFQNEAQLEKSRLLSDRFSAERPKGSFSTLEIQRTEQGDSAMYLCASSLVGRNEQFFGPGTRLTVL.

This clonotype was found a few times. The rearrangement links TRBV12-3 or TRBV12-4 to TRBJ1-5; TRBD1 might be the D (5 bases). Trimming removed 5 bases from V and 2 bases from J, with 16 bases in between. This CDR3 has 16 residues. CDR3 region: CASSPREQGGNQPQHF. The CDR3 DNA is TGTGCCAGCAGTCCCCGCGAGCAGGGAGGCAATCAGCCCCAGCATTTT.

This clonotype occurred many times. The chain links TRBV6-5 to TRBJ2-5; TRBD2 agrees at 14 bases. The CDR3 contains 14 residues. Germline CDR1 and CDR2: MNHEY and SVGAGI. V gave up 4 bases and J gave up 7 bases; unmatched junction bases: 2. CDR3 residues: CASSFGTSGGTQYF. As DNA, the CDR3 is TGTGCCAGCAGTTTCGGGACTAGCGGGGGGACCCAGTACTTC.

The table lists this clonotype with a few counts. The chain has TRBV7-9 and TRBJ2-6; D gene uncertain. V was clipped by 5 bases and J by 15 bases, with 14 bases between them. The V gene's germline CDR1 is SEHNR and CDR2 FQNEAQ (reference sequence). The CDR3 covers 12 residues. DNA of the CDR3: TGTGCCAGCAGCCCCCACGAGGCCCCCCTGACTTTC. Protein sequence: CASSPHEAPLTF.

The rearrangement uses TRBV19 and TRBJ2-5, with D possibly TRBD2 on 6 matching bases. This CDR3 has 14 amino acids. Germline V gene lookup returns CDR1 LNHDA and CDR2 SQIVND (reference sequence). Trimming shortened V by 4 bases and J by 1 base, and 10 bases separated the two germline ends. CDR3 loop: CASSRRTIQETQYF. The CDR3 DNA reads as TGTGCCAGTAGTAGGCGGACTATCCAAGAGACCCAGTACTTC.

This chain connects TRBV7-9 to TRBJ2-5; weak D call: TRBD2 (6 bases). Trimming shortened V by 7 bases and J by 2 bases, and 20 bases separated the two germline ends. CDR1 is SEHNR, CDR2 FQNEAQ, per germline (reference sequence). The CDR3 sequence is 16 residues long. The CDR3 sequence is CASNIGRRGPQETQYF. As DNA, the CDR3 is TGTGCCAGCAATATCGGAAGGCGGGGCCCTCAAGAGACCCAGTACTTC. Complete variable domain (other parts from reference TRBV7-9 and TRBJ2-5): DTGVSQNPRHKITKRGQNVTFRCDPISEHNRLYWYRQTLGQGPEFLTYFQNEAQLEKSRLLSDRFSAERPKGSFSTLEIQRTEQGDSAMYLCASNIGRRGPQETQYFGPGTRLLVL.

This clonotype was recorded at least ten times. V and J are TRBV20-1 and TRBJ1-1; D remains ambiguous. CDR3 length equals 14 residues. Germline values: CDR1 DFQATT, CDR2 SNEGSKA (reference sequence). V gave up 3 bases and J gave up 4 bases, with 15 bases separating them. CDR3 coding DNA: TGCAGTGCTAGTAAGTTCGGGATCGGCACTGAAGCTTTCTTT. This translates into CSASKFGIGTEAFF.

This sequence joins TRBV5-1 and TRBJ2-2; no firm D call. Germline lookup yields CDR1 SGHRS and CDR2 YFSETQ. The CDR3 spans 15 residues. V was trimmed by 0 bases and J by 6 bases, leaving 12 bases between them. The CDR3 loop reads CASSLAGMSPGELFF. In nucleotides, the CDR3 is TGCGCCAGCAGCTTGGCCGGAATGAGCCCCGGGGAGCTGTTTTTT.

This clonotype was recorded at least ten times. The chain combines TRBV7-2 with TRBJ1-2, with D possibly being TRBD1 (5 bases). Germline CDR1 reads SGHTA; CDR2 reads FQGNSA. There are 14 residues in the CDR3. V lost 5 bases to trimming and J lost 3 bases, with 13 bases between them. This chain's CDR3 is CASSPRRGHYGYTF. The CDR3 region has the DNA TGTGCCAGCAGCCCCCGAAGGGGACACTATGGCTACACCTTC. The variable domain in full, completed from reference TRBV7-2 and TRBJ1-2, reads GAGVSQSPSNKVTEKGKDVELRCDPISGHTALYWYRQSLGQGLEFLIYFQGNSAPDKSGLPSDRFSAERTGGSVSTLTIQRTQQEDSAVYLCASSPRRGHYGYTFGSGTRLTVV.

This clonotype was picked up many times. The chain couples TRBV25-1 to TRBJ2-7; TRBD2 matches 9 bases. This CDR3 spans 15 amino acids. V dropped 4 bases and J dropped 4; count of bases not matched to a gene: 8. The V gene's germline CDR1 is MGHDK and CDR2 SYGVNS. The chain's CDR3 is CASSAPRSGSYEQYF. The CDR3 DNA sequence: TGTGCCAGCAGTGCGCCCCGTAGCGGGAGTTACGAGCAGTACTTC.

This clonotype was seen more than once but under ten times. The rearrangement links TRBV7-8 to TRBJ2-3, with 14 nucleotides matching TRBD2. V lost 3 bases and J lost 2; bases outside the gene matches: 7. Germline V gene sequence: CDR1 SGHVS, CDR2 FQNEAQ. This CDR3 contains 18 residues. CDR3 nucleotides: TGTGCCAGCAGCTTTCCCGGGACTAGCGGGAGCCCCACAGATACGCAGTATTTT. This codes for CASSFPGTSGSPTDTQYF.

This clonotype was found many times. The rearrangement uses TRBV6-5 and TRBJ2-3; no clear D. In germline, CDR1 is MNHEY, CDR2 SVGAGI. V gave up 3 bases and J gave up 6 bases, with 10 bases separating them. The CDR3 runs 13 residues. In DNA form, the CDR3 reads TGTGCCAGCAGTTATCGGATGCGCGATACGCAGTATTTT. The encoded protein is CASSYRMRDTQYF.

The chain employs TRBV5-1 and TRBJ2-5; 7 nucleotides agree with TRBD1. V trimming: 4 bases; J trimming: 4 bases; junction bases outside the gene matches: 7. CDR1 SGHRS and CDR2 YFSETQ come from the germline V gene. The CDR3 totals 14 residues. CDR3 region: CASSPTSGGETQYF. The CDR3 DNA reads as TGCGCCAGCAGCCCGACGTCAGGGGGAGAGACCCAGTACTTC.

A few counts support this clonotype. This sequence joins TRBV25-1 and TRBJ2-1; a weak D match, TRBD2 (6 bases). Trimming removed 10 bases from V and 0 bases from J, with 10 bases in between. The germline V gene encodes CDR1 MGHDK and CDR2 SYGVNS. The CDR3 length is 13 residues. This CDR3 is CAIEGLSYNEQFF. The DNA for the CDR3 is TGTGCCATCGAGGGACTCTCCTACAATGAGCAGTTCTTC.

The rearrangement links TRBV2 to TRBJ1-4; D call uncertain. CDR3 length: 12 residues. The germline V gene has CDR1 SNHLY and CDR2 FYNNEI. Trimming pared 6 bases from V and 5 bases from J, leaving 7 bases between. CDR3 nucleotide sequence: TGTGCCAGCAGACAGATAAATGAAAAACTGTTTTTT. Translation: CASRQINEKLFF.

This clonotype was seen more than once but under ten times. This chain links TRBV11-2 with TRBJ2-2, with D tentatively TRBD2 (5 bases). This CDR3 spans 14 amino acids. Germline-derived CDR1 and CDR2 are SGHAT and FQNNGV. The germline V and J ends were trimmed by 7 bases and 0 bases, with 9 bases remaining between them. This CDR3 is CASTPGANTGELFF. DNA for the CDR3: TGTGCCAGCACCCCCGGGGCGAACACCGGGGAGCTGTTTTTT.

This clonotype showed up many times. V and J are TRBV20-1 and TRBJ2-5; the D is unclear. This CDR3 has 13 residues. In germline, CDR1 is DFQATT, CDR2 SNEGSKA (reference sequence). Trimming removed 5 bases at V and 2 bases at J, with 12 bases between. The CDR3 bases are TGCAGTGCTCCTGAACGCCCACAAGAGACCCAGTACTTC. Encoded protein: CSAPERPQETQYF.

This clonotype was found a few times. The chain uses TRBV20-1 and TRBJ2-1, with 7 bases lining up with TRBD2. The CDR3 spans 15 residues. Germline V CDR1 and CDR2: DFQATT, SNEGSKA (reference sequence). Trimming took 0 bases from V and 4 from J; bases not matched to a gene: 6. CDR3 nucleotides: TGCAGTGCTAGAGATCTTGGCGGGAGATACAATGAGCAGTTCTTC. As protein: CSARDLGGRYNEQFF.

In this sample, this clonotype turned up a few times. The rearrangement joins TRBV6-2 or TRBV6-3 to TRBJ2-1; D not certain. Germline V gene sequence: CDR1 MNHEY, CDR2 SVGEGT. Between the trimmed V and J ends, which lost 6 bases and 10 bases, there was a span of 13 bases. This CDR3 is built from 12 residues. The DNA of the CDR3 is TGTGCCAGCAGCTCTAGTTCAAGGGAGCAGTTCTTC. Amino acid sequence: CASSSSSREQFF.

The gene calls are TRBV11-2 and TRBJ2-7; D perhaps matches TRBD1 (7 bases). The V end was cut by 5 bases, the J end by 1 base, with 15 bases between. This CDR3 is 15 amino acids long. CDR1 and CDR2 (germline): SGHAT, FQNNGV. CDR3 DNA: TGTGCCAGCAGCCCCCGGAGGGGGCAGTCCTACGAGCAGTACTTC. Its protein product is CASSPRRGQSYEQYF.

This clonotype occurred many times. The CDR3 reads CASSPPGQGGFEQFF. For the CDR3, the DNA is TGCGCCAGCAGCCCTCCGGGACAGGGGGGGTTTGAGCAGTTCTTC. The V gene is TRBV5-1, the J gene TRBJ2-1, with 11 bases fitting TRBD1. The CDR3 has 15 residues. CDR1 and CDR2 from the germline V gene are SGHRS and YFSETQ. Unmatched junction bases numbered 9, after V lost 4 bases and J lost 9 bases.

V is TRBV2 and J is TRBJ2-1; the match to TRBD2 covers 9 bases. This CDR3 is 15 amino acids long. The V gene's germline CDR1 is SNHLY and CDR2 FYNNEI. With 5 bases clipped from V and 2 bases from J, the junction kept 4 bases outside the gene matches. CDR3 nucleotides: TGTGCCAGCAGTCCAGCGGGAGGACCCTACAATGAGCAGTTCTTC. The encoded protein is CASSPAGGPYNEQFF.

The chain joins TRBV7-3 to TRBJ1-1, with TRBD1 as a possible D gene (5 bases). The germline gives CDR1 SGHTA, CDR2 FQGTGA. The V gene lost 4 bases and the J gene lost 3 bases, with 12 bases spanning the gap. CDR3 size: 14 residues. This CDR3 reads CASSSLGGDTEAFF. In DNA form, the CDR3 reads TGTGCCAGCAGCTCCTTGGGGGGAGACACTGAAGCTTTCTTT.